The present T cell receptor (beta chain) was sequenced within a study of blood T cell repertoires in COVID-19 (dated by TCRdb to 2020 to 2022). In the study overall: Samples from collaborators originated in the United States, Italy and Spain and spanned both the acute and convalescent phases of COVID-19. Samples came from the ongoing ImmuneRACE study (first 160 participants) plus 1,254 subjects from 6 global collaborators. The prospective study material was composed of cDNA or gDNA derived from T cells, B-cell-depleted T cells, or PBMCs. The sample metadata nearly always contained a de-identified subject ID, COVID-19 status, age in years and sex. The repertoires were released in a freely available public database intended as a resource for research on the immune response to SARS-CoV-2. Where HLA class I and class II types were available, the types were taken from metadata supplied by the sample provider, not from assay-based typing. Subjects who had been exposed to COVID-19, were actively infected with it, or had recovered from it provided the deeply sampled blood TCRbeta repertoires that made up the dataset.

Whole blood was collected in K2EDTA tubes by collaborating institutions according to the institutions' own protocols. Collaborator samples were shipped for TCRbeta analysis as frozen whole blood, isolated PBMCs, or DNA extracted from either sample type. General conclusions and limits of the study: The amount of clinical and demographic metadata varied by source and participant and was provided uncurated.

Taken from the germline V gene, the CDR1 and CDR2 loops are SGHRS and YFSETQ. Including the terminal cysteine and phenylalanine, the CDR3 comprises 15 residues. The only DNA kept is the CDR3, 45 bases in frame from the first base. V was cut back by 3 bases and J by 3 bases, leaving a gap of 15 bases between them. TCRbeta CDR3 regions were amplified from genomic DNA by means of the immunoSEQ Assay, a bias-controlled multiplex PCR. On the authors' methods: Within the assay, amplification of reference gene primers was used to estimate how many nucleated cells each sample contained. To quantify the absolute abundance of each unique TCRbeta CDR3 rearrangement, sequence reads were collapsed and filtered. For each sample, productive Simpson clonality was calculated as the square root of Simpson's diversity index across productive rearrangements. The source is immuneACCESS, and TCRdb retained only in-frame sequences with V and J called. Part of the clones is not carried over; for the studies checked, unresolved V genes explain less than half of this, and the remainder is unexplained. That table furnishes V, J and clone size, whereas the DNA furnished D and trimming. The sample table shows about 250,000 clones, and roughly four fifths are seen once. The ten top clones hold around 5% of the sample.

A word on this clone: The specificity of this receptor is unknown. Base quality data are lacking; no much larger clone is found one base away.

Sequenced input: peripheral blood. The chain is made from TRBV5-1 and TRBJ1-2, and TRBD1 may be the D gene, going by 6 matching bases. The sequence came from a woman in her 70s with acute or convalescent COVID-19. The CDR3 amino acid sequence is: CASSSGPQGHYGYTF. At the DNA level, the sequence is TGCGCCAGCAGCTCGGGCCCACAGGGACACTATGGCTACACCTTC.